Described below is a single T cell receptor (beta chain) sequence and its context. The data were taken from a study of T cells in tuberculosis. Time point in this sample: new active TB diagnosis, blood taken before or within 7 days of starting treatment. CDR1 is MGHRA, CDR2 YSYEKL, per germline. This CDR3 spans 15 amino acids. The V and J ends lost 3 bases and 1 base respectively, with 9 bases between them. Repertoires were generated with immunoSEQ multiplex PCR, while TCRdb's copy carries only in-frame clones and drops some. The sample holds tens of thousands of clones; roughly 87% are singletons and the top ten take over 5%.

The chain uses TRBV4-1 and TRBJ1-4; weak D call: TRBD1 (6 bases). The sequence came from an adult with tuberculosis. The sample consisted of PBMCs, taken at tuberculosis diagnosis. The CDR3 loop reads CASSHQDRTNEKLFF. The CDR3 bases are TGCGCCAGCAGCCACCAGGACAGAACTAATGAAAAACTGTTTTTT.